A single sample is the source of the 13 T cell receptor beta chains below, sequenced in a study of CD8 T cells in ankylosing spondylitis (dated by TCRdb to between 2016 and 2019). Receptor libraries were prepared by 5' RACE. Instrument used: Illumina HiSeq 2500. TCRdb redid the processing of the public reads, applying fastp at Q25 and MiXCR, and retained in-frame beta chains. Rows merge per CDR3 protein into single entries with the most common DNA and genes. The sample yields 250,000 or so distinct CDR3 sequences; around 10% were counted once. In total, the top ten clones hold under 7% of the sample. Sample: blood, either unsorted or a sorted T cell fraction (not recorded which). Receptor source: a male donor with ankylosing spondylitis or in good health (not recorded which).

The chain couples TRBV6-4 to TRBJ2-1; 7 positions match TRBD2. The germline V gene has CDR1 MRHNA and CDR2 SNTAGT. Trimming cost V 4 bases and J 1 base; bases outside gene matches: 7. The CDR3 spans 16 residues. CDR3 region: CASSVYSGDSYNEQFF. CDR3 DNA: TGTGCCAGCAGTGTCTACAGCGGGGATTCCTACAATGAGCAGTTCTTC.

This clonotype occurred many times. The rearrangement uses TRBV5-1 and TRBJ2-7; D might be TRBD2 (5 bases). V was clipped by 0 bases and J by 6 bases, with 13 bases between them. CDR1 is SGHRS, CDR2 YFSETQ, per germline. The CDR3 is 14 residues long. This chain's CDR3 is CASSLGGEGSEQYF. CDR3 sequence (DNA): TGCGCCAGCAGCTTGGGAGGAGAGGGTTCCGAGCAGTACTTC.

This clonotype was counted at least ten times. The V call is TRBV15, the J call TRBJ2-1; 9 bases map to TRBD1. CDR1 and CDR2 from the germline V gene are LNHNV and YYDKDF (reference sequence). J gave up 9 bases and V 1 base, and 13 bases lay outside the gene matches. This CDR3 has 17 residues. The CDR3: CATSRGSRGGQGSEQFF. The CDR3 nucleotides are TGTGCCACCAGCAGAGGTTCGAGGGGAGGACAGGGGAGTGAGCAGTTCTTC.

This clonotype was seen once. A clone one base away is much larger, so this may be a read error. The genes are TRBV12-3 or TRBV12-4 and TRBJ2-2; 7 bases align to TRBD1. The CDR3 length is 14 residues. The trim removed 5 bases at V and 7 bases at J, leaving 7 bases unmatched. CDR3 bases: TGTGCCAGCAGTCCCAGGGGGTATGTCGGGGAGCTGTTTTTT. It encodes CASSPRGYVGELFF.

This clonotype came up many times. The rearrangement uses TRBV6-1 and TRBJ1-1, with D unresolved. This CDR3 is built from 13 residues. Trimming removed 6 bases from V and 5 bases from J, with 13 bases in between. Germline lookup yields CDR1 MNHNS and CDR2 SASEGT. DNA for the CDR3: TGTGCCAGCAGGCTTCTCCCTCAAACTGAAGCTTTCTTT. This translates into CASRLLPQTEAFF.

This clonotype has only a few counts. The CDR3 nucleotides are TGTGCCAGCAGTGTACTAGGCACCCGGGCCTACAATGAGCAGTTCTTC. Translated, it gives CASSVLGTRAYNEQFF. This chain uses TRBV27 with TRBJ2-1, with D possibly matching TRBD2 (5 bases). This CDR3 has 16 residues. V dropped 5 bases and J dropped 2 bases, with 16 bases sitting between them. Germline CDR1 and CDR2: MNHEY and SMNVEV (reference sequence).

The V and J genes are TRBV12-3 or TRBV12-4 and TRBJ2-1, with 8 bases fitting TRBD1. V shed 5 bases, J shed 5 bases, and the junction held 8 bases outside the gene matches. The CDR3 has 15 amino acids. CDR3 DNA sequence: TGTGCCAGCAGTCCCACAGGGGGTGGGCACAATGAGCAGTTCTTC. Translated, it gives CASSPTGGGHNEQFF.

This clonotype showed up many times. The CDR3 region has the DNA TGTGCCAGCACACCGGCAGGGTTAGATACGCAGTATTTT. Encoded protein: CASTPAGLDTQYF. The rearrangement joins TRBV12-3 or TRBV12-4 to TRBJ2-3, with a tentative D call TRBD1 (5 bases). V gave up 7 bases and J gave up 5 bases, with 13 bases separating them. The CDR3 has 13 amino acids.

This clonotype was counted many times. The gene calls are TRBV29-1 and TRBJ2-1; the match to TRBD1 covers 9 bases. V trimming: 8 bases; J trimming: 9 bases; junction bases outside the gene matches: 11. Germline lookup yields CDR1 SQVTM and CDR2 ANQGSEA. This CDR3 has 13 residues. CDR3 protein: CSLEGTGKGEQFF. The CDR3 DNA follows: TGCAGCCTCGAGGGGACAGGGAAGGGTGAGCAGTTCTTC.

This chain connects TRBV24-1 to TRBJ2-3, with D unresolved. The V and J ends lost 1 base and 5 bases respectively, with 9 bases between them. The CDR3 covers 14 residues. Per the germline V gene, CDR1 is KGHDR and CDR2 is SFDVKD. The DNA for the CDR3 is TGTGCCACCAGTGATTTCGCTTTAGGAGATACGCAGTATTTT. It encodes CATSDFALGDTQYF.

This clonotype was picked up a small number of times. This rearrangement joins TRBV11-3 to TRBJ2-3, with 10 bases aligning to TRBD1. The trim removed 5 bases at V and 0 bases at J, leaving 20 bases unmatched. The germline V gene has CDR1 SGHNT and CDR2 YENEEA. This CDR3 is built from 21 residues. As DNA, the CDR3 is TGTGCCAGCAGCCCAACTAGGGACAGGGGCACGTGGCGAGAAAGCACAGATACGCAGTATTTT. Its protein is CASSPTRDRGTWRESTDTQYF.

The chain links TRBV7-9 to TRBJ1-4; the match to TRBD1 covers 8 bases. The CDR3 totals 15 residues. Trimming cost V 5 bases and J 4 bases; bases outside gene matches: 6. CDR1 and CDR2 (germline): SEHNR, FQNEAQ (reference sequence). The CDR3 is CASSAVGQGNEKLFF. The CDR3 DNA reads TGTGCCAGCAGCGCGGTCGGACAGGGTAATGAAAAACTGTTTTTT.

This clonotype was observed many times. This chain joins TRBV2 and TRBJ2-1, with TRBD2 identical over 11 bases. Looked up from germline, CDR1 is SNHLY and CDR2 is FYNNEI. CDR3 length: 15 amino acids. Trimming cost V 5 bases and J 10 bases; bases outside gene matches: 10. The CDR3 region has the DNA TGTGCCAGCAGTAGGGCTAGCGGGGGGAGGGGGGAGCAGTTCTTC. It specifies CASSRASGGRGEQFF.